The source of this TCR beta chain is a study of blood T cell repertoires in COVID-19. Study background: Some COVID-19 samples were acute and others convalescent; all came from the United States, Italy and Spain. PBMCs, B-cell-depleted T cells, or T cells provided the cDNA or gDNA that made up the material.

Methods used by the authors: For nucleated cells, counts were estimated from reference gene primer amplification. The protocol was immunoSEQ multiplex PCR, while the TCRdb copy is restricted to in-frame clones and leaves out a portion. The DNA was the basis for D and trimming; V, J and clone size are from that table. Of about 370,000 clones listed, 85% to 90% are singletons. The CDR3 spans 13 residues. Trimming took 8 bases from V and 7 from J; bases not matched to a gene: 6. Looked up from germline, CDR1 is SEHNR and CDR2 is FQNEAQ (reference sequence). J is TRBJ2-1 and V is TRBV7-9; TRBD2 aligns across 9 bases. Sequences were obtained from PBMCs or T cells enriched from blood (not recorded which). The receptor was isolated from a man younger than 35 who had recovered from COVID-19. The CDR3, as DNA: TGTGCCAGCTCGGGACTAGCCGAGAATGAGCAGTTCTTC. Translation gives CASSGLAENEQFF. Together with reference TRBV7-9 and TRBJ2-1, the CDR3 gives the full variable domain: DTGVSQNPRHKITKRGQNVTFRCDPISEHNRLYWYRQTLGQGPEFLTYFQNEAQLEKSRLLSDRFSAERPKGSFSTLEIQRTEQGDSAMYLCASSGLAENEQFFGPGTRLTVL.